This is a list of T cell receptor beta chains from one sample in a study of T cell changes during pregnancy in multiple sclerosis. Assay used: immunoSEQ multiplex PCR; TCRdb lists only in-frame clones, some missing. Of around 49,000 clones in the sample, around 90% were seen once. Sequences were derived from CD4+ T cells from peripheral blood mononuclear cells, sampled after pregnancy. Receptor source: a female donor in good health, enrolled as a control in a pregnancy study. CDR3s leave out the opening cysteine and the closing phenylalanine or tryptophan. Rows may omit the clone size; those that give it use once, few, many or a size class.

size,V,J,CDR3
few,TRBV5-4,TRBJ2-1,ASSSPSGRATNFYNEQF
-,TRBV11-2,TRBJ2-1,ASSLAPSSGASYNEQF
-,TRBV28,TRBJ2-5,ASSQIAGKQETQY
once,TRBV4-1,TRBJ2-1,ASSHLSQGVGQF
once,TRBV7-9,TRBJ1-6,ASSLERGTGGTFASPLH
-,TRBV5-1,TRBJ1-4,ASSLVLGQGEKLF
-,TRBV4-1,TRBJ2-3,ASSQDHGGGAGITQY
-,TRBV5-1,TRBJ2-5,ASSSSGTGAETQY
-,TRBV9,TRBJ2-3,ASSPRGRGGKY
-,TRBV7-6,TRBJ2-1,ASSPPGGKQF
-,TRBV12-5,TRBJ1-5,ASGLGFSGTGSQPQH
once,TRBV5-1,TRBJ2-3,ASSTGLAGGRPSTDTQY
-,TRBV25-1,TRBJ1-4,ASRRQGRANEKLF
-,TRBV4-1,TRBJ1-2,ASSQVGRYGYT
-,TRBV6-5,TRBJ2-7,ATTAGPLSYEQY
-,TRBV30,TRBJ1-6,AWSPGQGSPLH
-,TRBV28,TRBJ2-3,ASSFSLAGVLDTQY
-,TRBV19,TRBJ1-5,ASSIDRAGYQPQH
-,TRBV2,TRBJ2-1,ASRERTGVNEQF
-,TRBV2,TRBJ2-5,ASNGQGKETQY
-,TRBV11-2,TRBJ1-1,ASSLIDKAEAF
-,TRBV5-1,TRBJ1-5,ASSLGEGLSNQPQH
-,TRBV18,TRBJ1-1,ASSPYREGTTEAF
-,TRBV5-1,TRBJ1-2,ASTGDNVGYT
once,TRBV21-1,TRBJ2-7,ASSAAGGTLTYEQY
-,TRBV7-3,TRBJ2-1,ASSLGQGKSGEQF
-,TRBV5-1,TRBJ2-1,ASSSWTGLNEQF
-,TRBV6-1,TRBJ2-5,ASSEVRGGTQY
-,TRBV2,TRBJ1-4,ASSGTGGEKLF
-,TRBV6-5,TRBJ2-5,ASNREGEETQY
once,TRBV19,TRBJ1-5,ASRPQYRDRDINQPQH
-,TRBV7-9,TRBJ1-5,ASSARGRNQPQH
once,TRBV4-1,TRBJ1-4,ASSQGTPNEKLF
-,TRBV4-1,TRBJ2-1,ASSQDPGGPSNEQF
-,TRBV19,TRBJ1-6,ASTKTGNSPLH
once,TRBV15,TRBJ2-7,ATSRTRDTYEQY
once,TRBV7-2,TRBJ2-7,ASNPGAGAAYEQY
once,TRBV9,TRBJ2-2,ASSVTSGENTGELF
-,TRBV7-9,TRBJ2-1,ASSAYRGSGNEQF
-,TRBV6-1,TRBJ2-1,ASSDHGGIWANEQF
once,TRBV2,TRBJ2-3,ASRLAGDTQY
-,TRBV6-5,TRBJ1-2,ASSYLDNTLNGYT